This T cell receptor (beta chain) was sequenced during a study of blood T cells in healthy people across ages. Primed by a sample-barcoded 5' primer and a J-beta primer mix, a second PCR proceeded for 7 to 11 cycles. TCRdb passed the 5' RACE reads through MiXCR, listing each CDR3 protein once. The sample shows about 1,800,000 distinct CDR3 sequences, 28% of them seen only once. A minimum of 5 micrograms of total RNA was extracted per sample. Germline CDR1 SEHNR, CDR2 FQNEAQ (reference sequence). V was cut by 5 bases and J by 4 bases, with 20 bases left in between. This CDR3 comprises 16 residues. The source material was blood. This TCR derives from a woman in her twenties or thirties in good health. The chain uses TRBV7-9 and TRBJ1-1, with a possible D match to TRBD1 (5 bases). The CDR3 loop is CASSLPGGLGTTEAFF. DNA of the CDR3: TGTGCCAGCAGCCTGCCCGGGGGGTTGGGCACCACTGAAGCTTTCTTT. Based on the CDR3 plus reference TRBV7-9 and TRBJ1-1, the full variable domain is DTGVSQNPRHKITKRGQNVTFRCDPISEHNRLYWYRQTLGQGPEFLTYFQNEAQLEKSRLLSDRFSAERPKGSFSTLEIQRTEQGDSAMYLCASSLPGGLGTTEAFFGQGTRLTVV.